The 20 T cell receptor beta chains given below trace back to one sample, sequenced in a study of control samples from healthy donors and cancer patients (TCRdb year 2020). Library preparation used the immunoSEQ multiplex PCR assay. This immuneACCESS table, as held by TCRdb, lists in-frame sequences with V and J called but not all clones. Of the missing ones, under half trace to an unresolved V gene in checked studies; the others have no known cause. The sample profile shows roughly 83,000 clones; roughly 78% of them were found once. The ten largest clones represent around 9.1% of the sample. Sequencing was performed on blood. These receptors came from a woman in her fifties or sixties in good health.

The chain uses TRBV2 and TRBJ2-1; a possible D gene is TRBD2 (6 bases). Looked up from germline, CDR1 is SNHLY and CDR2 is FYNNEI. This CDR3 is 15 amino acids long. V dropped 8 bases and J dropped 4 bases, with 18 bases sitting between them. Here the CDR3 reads CASVEGPVFYNEQFF. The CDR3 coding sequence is TGTGCCAGCGTGGAGGGGCCAGTATTTTACAATGAGCAGTTCTTC. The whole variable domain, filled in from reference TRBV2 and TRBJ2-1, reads EPEVTQTPSHQVTQMGQEVILRCVPISNHLYFYWYRQILGQKVEFLVSFYNNEISEKSEIFDDQFSVERPDGSNFTLKIRSTKLEDSAMYFCASVEGPVFYNEQFFGPGTRLTVL.

CDR3 loop: CASSLTLNTEAFF. CDR3 DNA: TGTGCCAGCAGCTTAACCTTGAACACTGAAGCTTTCTTT. The chain is built from TRBV5-6 and TRBJ1-1; D not certain. V gave up 2 bases and J gave up 0 bases, with 5 bases separating them. The germline V gene has CDR1 SGHDT and CDR2 YYEEEE. CDR3 length: 13 residues.

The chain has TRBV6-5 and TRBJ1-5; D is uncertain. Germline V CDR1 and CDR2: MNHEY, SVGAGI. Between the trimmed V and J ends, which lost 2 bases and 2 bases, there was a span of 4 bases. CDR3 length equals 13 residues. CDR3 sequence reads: CASSYRGNQPQHF. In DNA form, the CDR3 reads TGTGCCAGCAGTTACAGGGGCAATCAGCCCCAGCATTTT.

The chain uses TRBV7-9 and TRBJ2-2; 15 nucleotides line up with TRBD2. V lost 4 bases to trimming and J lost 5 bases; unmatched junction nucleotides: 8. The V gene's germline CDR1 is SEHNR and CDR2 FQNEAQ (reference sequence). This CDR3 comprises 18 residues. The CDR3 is CASSSGLAGGRGTGELFF. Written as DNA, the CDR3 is TGTGCCAGCAGCTCCGGACTAGCGGGAGGGCGGGGAACCGGGGAGCTGTTTTTT.

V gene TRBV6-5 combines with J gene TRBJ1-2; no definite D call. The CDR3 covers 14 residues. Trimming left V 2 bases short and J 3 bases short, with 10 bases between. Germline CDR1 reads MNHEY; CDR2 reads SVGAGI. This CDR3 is CASSYVAGYYGYTF. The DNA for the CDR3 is TGTGCCAGCAGTTACGTTGCGGGCTACTATGGCTACACCTTC.

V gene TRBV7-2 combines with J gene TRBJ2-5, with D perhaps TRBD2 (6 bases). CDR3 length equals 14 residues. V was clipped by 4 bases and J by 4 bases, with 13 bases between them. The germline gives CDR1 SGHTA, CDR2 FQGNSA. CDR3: CASSWRASRETQYF. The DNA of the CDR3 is TGTGCCAGCAGCTGGAGGGCCTCGAGAGAGACCCAGTACTTC.

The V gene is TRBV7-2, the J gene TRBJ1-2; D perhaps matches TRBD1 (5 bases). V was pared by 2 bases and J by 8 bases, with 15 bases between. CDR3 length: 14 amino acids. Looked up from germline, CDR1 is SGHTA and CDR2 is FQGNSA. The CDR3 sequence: CASSLRQTAGGYTF. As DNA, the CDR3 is TGTGCCAGCAGCTTAAGACAGACCGCTGGCGGCTACACCTTC.

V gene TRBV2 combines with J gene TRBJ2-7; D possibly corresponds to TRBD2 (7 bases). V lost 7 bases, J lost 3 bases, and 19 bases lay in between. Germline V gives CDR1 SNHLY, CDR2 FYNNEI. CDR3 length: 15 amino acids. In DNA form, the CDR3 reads TGTGCCAGCACCCTAGGGGGTCTAGCGGTCTACGAGCAGTACTTC. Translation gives CASTLGGLAVYEQYF.

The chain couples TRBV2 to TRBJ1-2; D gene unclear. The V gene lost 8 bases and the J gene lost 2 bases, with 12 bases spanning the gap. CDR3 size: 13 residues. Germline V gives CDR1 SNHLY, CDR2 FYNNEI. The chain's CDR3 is CASAGAGNYGYTF. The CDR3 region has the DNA TGTGCCAGCGCGGGAGCGGGGAACTATGGCTACACCTTC.

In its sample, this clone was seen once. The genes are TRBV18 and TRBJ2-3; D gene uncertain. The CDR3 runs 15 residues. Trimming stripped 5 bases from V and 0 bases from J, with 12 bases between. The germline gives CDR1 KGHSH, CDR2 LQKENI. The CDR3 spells CASSEGADSTDTQYF. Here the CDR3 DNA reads TGTGCCAGCTCAGAAGGAGCTGATAGCACAGATACGCAGTATTTT.

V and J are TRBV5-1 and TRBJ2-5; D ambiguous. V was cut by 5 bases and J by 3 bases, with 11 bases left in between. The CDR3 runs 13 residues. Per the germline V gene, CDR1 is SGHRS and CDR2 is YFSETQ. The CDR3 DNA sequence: TGCGCCAGCAGTCGGGTCGGTGAAGAGACCCAGTACTTC. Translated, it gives CASSRVGEETQYF.

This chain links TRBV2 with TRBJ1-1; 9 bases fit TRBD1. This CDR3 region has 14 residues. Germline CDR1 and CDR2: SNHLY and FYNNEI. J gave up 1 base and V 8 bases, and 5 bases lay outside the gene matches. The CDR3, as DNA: TGTGCCAGCGGAAGGGACAGGGCGAACACTGAAGCTTTCTTT. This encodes CASGRDRANTEAFF.

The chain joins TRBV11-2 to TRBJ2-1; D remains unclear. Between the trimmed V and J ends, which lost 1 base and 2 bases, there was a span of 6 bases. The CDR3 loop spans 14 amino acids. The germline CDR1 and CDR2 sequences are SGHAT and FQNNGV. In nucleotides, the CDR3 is TGTGCCAGCAGCTTAGCCCCCCCCTACAATGAGCAGTTCTTC. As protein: CASSLAPPYNEQFF.

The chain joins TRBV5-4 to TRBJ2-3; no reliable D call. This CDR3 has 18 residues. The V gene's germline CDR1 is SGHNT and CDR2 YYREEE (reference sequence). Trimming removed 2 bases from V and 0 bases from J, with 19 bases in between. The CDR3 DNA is TGTGCCAGCAGCTTCACACACTCCCCAGCAGACAGCACAGATACGCAGTATTTT. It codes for CASSFTHSPADSTDTQYF.

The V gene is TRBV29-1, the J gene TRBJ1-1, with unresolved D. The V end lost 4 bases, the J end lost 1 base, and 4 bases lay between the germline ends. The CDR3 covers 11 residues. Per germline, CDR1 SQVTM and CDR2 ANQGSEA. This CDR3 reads CSVGANTEAFF. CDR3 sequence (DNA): TGCAGCGTTGGGGCGAACACTGAAGCTTTCTTT.

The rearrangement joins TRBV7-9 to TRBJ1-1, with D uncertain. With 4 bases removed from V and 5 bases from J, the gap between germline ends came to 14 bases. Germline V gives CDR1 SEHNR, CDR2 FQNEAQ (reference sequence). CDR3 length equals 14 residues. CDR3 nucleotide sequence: TGTGCCAGCAGCTCAGATCCTTTGATAACTGAAGCTTTCTTT. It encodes CASSSDPLITEAFF. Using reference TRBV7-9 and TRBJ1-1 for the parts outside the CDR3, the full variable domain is DTGVSQNPRHKITKRGQNVTFRCDPISEHNRLYWYRQTLGQGPEFLTYFQNEAQLEKSRLLSDRFSAERPKGSFSTLEIQRTEQGDSAMYLCASSSDPLITEAFFGQGTRLTVV.

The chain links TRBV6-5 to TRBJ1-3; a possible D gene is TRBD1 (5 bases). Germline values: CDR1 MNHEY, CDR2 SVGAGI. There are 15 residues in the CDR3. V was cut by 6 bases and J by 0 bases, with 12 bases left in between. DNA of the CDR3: TGTGCCAGCAGAGCCAGGGTGATCTCTGGAAACACCATATATTTT. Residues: CASRARVISGNTIYF.

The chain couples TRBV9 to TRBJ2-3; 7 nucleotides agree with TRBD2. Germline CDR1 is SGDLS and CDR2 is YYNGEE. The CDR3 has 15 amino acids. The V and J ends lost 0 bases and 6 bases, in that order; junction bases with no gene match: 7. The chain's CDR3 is CASSVAGGASDTQYF. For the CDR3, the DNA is TGTGCCAGCAGCGTAGCGGGAGGAGCGTCGGATACGCAGTATTTT.

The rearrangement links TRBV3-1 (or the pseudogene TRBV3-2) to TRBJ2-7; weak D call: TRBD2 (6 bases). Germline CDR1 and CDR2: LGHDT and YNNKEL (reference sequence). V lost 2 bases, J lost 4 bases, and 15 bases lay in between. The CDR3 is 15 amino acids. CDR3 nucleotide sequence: TGTGCCAGCAGCCAACTCGGGACTGGGGGGTACGAGCAGTACTTC. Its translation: CASSQLGTGGYEQYF.

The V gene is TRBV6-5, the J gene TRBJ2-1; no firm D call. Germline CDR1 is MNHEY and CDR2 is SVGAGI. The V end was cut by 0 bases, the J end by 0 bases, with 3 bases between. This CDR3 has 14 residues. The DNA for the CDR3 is TGTGCCAGCAGTTACTCAAGCTCCTACAATGAGCAGTTCTTC. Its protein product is CASSYSSSYNEQFF.